This TCR beta chain is drawn from a study of OX40 agonist ivuxolimab in advanced cancers. Study-wide context: An agonistic human IgG2 monoclonal antibody against OX40 (CD134) was given. Participants, 75% to 90% male, averaged about 59 years of age, ranging from 23 to 79.

Produced via immunoSEQ multiplex PCR; TCRdb's table is partial and in-frame only. The sample holds nearly 60,000 clones, roughly four fifths seen once. As regards this clone: The antigen is not known.

Points from the study as a whole: In CD8+ T cells, expanded clones were on average more numerous than in CD4+.

This TCR came from an adult with an advanced solid tumor such as melanoma, head and neck, liver or kidney cancer. The sequenced sample was CD4+ or CD8+ T cells sorted from blood, obtained in a trial of the OX40 agonist ivuxolimab.

The CDR3 coding sequence is TGTGCCACCAGCAGAGTCTGGGGGCCTTTAGATACGCAGTATTTT. Protein: CATSRVWGPLDTQYF. The chain couples TRBV15 to TRBJ2-3, with D possibly being TRBD1 (6 bases). V was clipped by 1 base and J by 5 bases, with 13 bases between them. The V gene's germline CDR1 is LNHNV and CDR2 YYDKDF (reference sequence). The CDR3 contains 15 residues. The whole variable domain, remainder taken from reference TRBV15 and TRBJ2-3, is DAMVIQNPRYQVTQFGKPVTLSCSQTLNHNVMYWYQQKSSQAPKLLFHYYDKDFNNEADTPDNFQSRRPNTSFCFLDIRSPGLGDTAMYLCATSRVWGPLDTQYFGPGTRLTVL.